This TCR beta chain was observed in a study of T cell responses to AZD1222 COVID-19 vaccine. About the research overall: Pooled in the analysis were second doses at about 4 or about 12 weeks. Broader study findings: Vaccine-associated CD4 TCRs spanned spike, dominant at 160-218 and 743-854. Recipients of two AZD1222 doses showed rising Spike-specific TCR breadth and depth.

By frequency in the sample, this clone is large (0.1 to 1%). The antigen is not known. Measured with immunoSEQ multiplex PCR; TCRdb has only the in-frame clones, and not every one. The sample consists of about 73,000 clones, around 89% of them appearing once. This CDR3 region has 17 residues. Germline trimming cut 4 bases from V and 0 bases from J; bases unmatched to any gene: 8. CDR1 is SGHDT and CDR2 is YYEEEE in the germline V gene. This clonotype was sampled from an adult in good health. This chain links TRBV5-6 with TRBJ2-1, with TRBD1 matching 9 bases. Source: peripheral blood, taken on day 0 of AZD1222 vaccination. The CDR3 sequence is CASSRDRDRASYNEQFF. CDR3 nucleotide sequence: TGTGCCAGCAGCCGCGACCGGGACAGGGCCTCCTACAATGAGCAGTTCTTC.